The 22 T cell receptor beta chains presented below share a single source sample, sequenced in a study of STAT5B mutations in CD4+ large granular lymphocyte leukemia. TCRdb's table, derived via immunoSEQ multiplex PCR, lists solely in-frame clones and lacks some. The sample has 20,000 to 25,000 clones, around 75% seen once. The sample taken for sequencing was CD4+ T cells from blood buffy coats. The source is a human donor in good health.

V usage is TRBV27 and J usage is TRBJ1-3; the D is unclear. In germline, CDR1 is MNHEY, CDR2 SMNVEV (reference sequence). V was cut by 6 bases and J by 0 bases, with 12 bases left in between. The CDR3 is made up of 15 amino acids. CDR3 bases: TGTGCCAGCAGCCTGACCGTCGCCTCTGGAAACACCATATATTTT. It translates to CASSLTVASGNTIYF.

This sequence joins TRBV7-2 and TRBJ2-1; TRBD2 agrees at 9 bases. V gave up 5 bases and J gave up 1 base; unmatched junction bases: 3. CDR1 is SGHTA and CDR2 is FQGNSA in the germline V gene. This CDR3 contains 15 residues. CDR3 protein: CASSTTSGSYNEQFF. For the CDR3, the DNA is TGTGCCAGCAGCACGACTAGCGGTTCCTACAATGAGCAGTTCTTC.

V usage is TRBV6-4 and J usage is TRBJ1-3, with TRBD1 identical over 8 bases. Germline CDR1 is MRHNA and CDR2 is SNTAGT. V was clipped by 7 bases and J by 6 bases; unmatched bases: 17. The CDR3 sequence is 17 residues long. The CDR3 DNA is TGTGCCAGCACCCGGACAGGGACCCGCGTTAAGTTAAACACCATATATTTT. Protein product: CASTRTGTRVKLNTIYF.

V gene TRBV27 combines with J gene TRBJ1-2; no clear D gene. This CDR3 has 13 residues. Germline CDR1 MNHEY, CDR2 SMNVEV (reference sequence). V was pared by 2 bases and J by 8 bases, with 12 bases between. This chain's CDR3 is CASSLARASGYTF. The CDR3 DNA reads TGTGCCAGCAGTTTAGCCCGGGCGAGCGGCTACACCTTC.

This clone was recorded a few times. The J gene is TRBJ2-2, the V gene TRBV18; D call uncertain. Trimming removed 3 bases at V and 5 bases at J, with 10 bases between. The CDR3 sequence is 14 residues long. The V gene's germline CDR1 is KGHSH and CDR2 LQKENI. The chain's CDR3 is CASSPPRRTGELFF. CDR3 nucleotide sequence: TGTGCCAGCTCACCCCCCCGTAGGACCGGGGAGCTGTTTTTT. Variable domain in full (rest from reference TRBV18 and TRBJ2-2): NAGVMQNPRHLVRRRGQEARLRCSPMKGHSHVYWYRQLPEEGLKFMVYLQKENIIDESGMPKERFSAEFPKEGPSILRIQQVVRGDSAAYFCASSPPRRTGELFFGEGSRLTVL.

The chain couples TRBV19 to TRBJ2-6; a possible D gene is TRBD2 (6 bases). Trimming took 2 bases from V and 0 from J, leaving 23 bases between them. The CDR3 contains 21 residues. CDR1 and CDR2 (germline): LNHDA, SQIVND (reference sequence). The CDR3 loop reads CASSIPSAERAGSSGANVLTF. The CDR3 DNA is TGTGCCAGTAGTATACCAAGTGCTGAGCGGGCGGGTAGCTCTGGGGCCAACGTCCTGACTTTC.

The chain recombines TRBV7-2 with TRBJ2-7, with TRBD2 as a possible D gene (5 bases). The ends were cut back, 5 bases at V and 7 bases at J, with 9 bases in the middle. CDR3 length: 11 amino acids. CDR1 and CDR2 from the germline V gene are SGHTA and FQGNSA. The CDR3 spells CASSHSGEQYF. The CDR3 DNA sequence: TGTGCCAGCAGCCACTCGGGGGAGCAGTACTTC. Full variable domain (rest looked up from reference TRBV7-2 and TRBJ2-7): GAGVSQSPSNKVTEKGKDVELRCDPISGHTALYWYRQSLGQGLEFLIYFQGNSAPDKSGLPSDRFSAERTGGSVSTLTIQRTQQEDSAVYLCASSHSGEQYFGPGTRLTVT.

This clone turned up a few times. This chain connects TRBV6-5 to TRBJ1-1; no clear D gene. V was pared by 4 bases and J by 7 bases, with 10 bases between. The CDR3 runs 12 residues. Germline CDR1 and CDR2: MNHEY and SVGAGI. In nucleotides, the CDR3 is TGTGCCAGCAGTTCAAGGGTGGATGAAGCTTTCTTT. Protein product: CASSSRVDEAFF.

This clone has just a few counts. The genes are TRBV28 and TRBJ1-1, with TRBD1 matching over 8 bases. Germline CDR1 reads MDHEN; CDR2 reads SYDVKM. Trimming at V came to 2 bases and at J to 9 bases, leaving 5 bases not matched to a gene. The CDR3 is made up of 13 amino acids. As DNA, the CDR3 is TGTGCCAGCAGTTTAGCAGGGGGCGCGAAAGCTTTCTTT. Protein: CASSLAGGAKAFF.

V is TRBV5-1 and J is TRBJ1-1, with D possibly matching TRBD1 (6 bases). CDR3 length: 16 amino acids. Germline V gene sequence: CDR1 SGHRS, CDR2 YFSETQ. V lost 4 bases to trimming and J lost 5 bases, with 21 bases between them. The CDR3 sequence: CASSPTGGKAGTEAFF. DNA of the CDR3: TGCGCCAGCAGCCCGACCGGGGGCAAGGCGGGGACTGAAGCTTTCTTT.

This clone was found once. CDR3 nucleotide sequence: TGTGCCAGCAGCCAAGGGGACGGCCAAGAGACCCAGTACTTC. Its translation is CASSQGDGQETQYF. The gene calls are TRBV4-2 and TRBJ2-5; the D call may be TRBD1 or TRBD2 (5 bases each). Germline V gene sequence: CDR1 LGHNA, CDR2 YNFKEQ. CDR3 length: 14 residues. V dropped 1 base and J dropped 1 base, with 7 bases sitting between them.

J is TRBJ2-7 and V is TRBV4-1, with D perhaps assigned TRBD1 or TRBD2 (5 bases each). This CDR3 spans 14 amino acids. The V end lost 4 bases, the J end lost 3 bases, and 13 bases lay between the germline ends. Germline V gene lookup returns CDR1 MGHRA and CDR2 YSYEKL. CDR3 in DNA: TGCGCCAGCAGCCCAAAGGGACGGTACTACGAGCAGTACTTC. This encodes CASSPKGRYYEQYF.

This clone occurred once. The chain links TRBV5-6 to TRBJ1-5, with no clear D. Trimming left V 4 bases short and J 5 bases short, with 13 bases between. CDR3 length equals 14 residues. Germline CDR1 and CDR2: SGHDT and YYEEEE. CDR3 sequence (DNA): TGTGCCAGCAGCCTCGGGATTGGACATCAGCCCCAGCATTTT. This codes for CASSLGIGHQPQHF. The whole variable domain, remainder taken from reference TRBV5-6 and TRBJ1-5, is DAGVTQSPTHLIKTRGQQVTLRCSPKSGHDTVSWYQQALGQGPQFIFQYYEEEERQRGNFPDRFSGHQFPNYSSELNVNALLLGDSALYLCASSLGIGHQPQHFGDGTRLSIL.

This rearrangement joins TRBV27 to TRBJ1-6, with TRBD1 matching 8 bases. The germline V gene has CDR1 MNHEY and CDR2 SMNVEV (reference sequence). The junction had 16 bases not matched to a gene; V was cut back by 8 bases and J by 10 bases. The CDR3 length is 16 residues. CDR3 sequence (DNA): TGTGCCAGCGGAGCAGGGGGCGCAACTTTACAGTCACCCCTCCACTTT. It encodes CASGAGGATLQSPLHF.

CDR3 bases: TGCGCCAGCAGCTTGGGCCTTGAGGAGACCCAGTACTTC. Encoded protein: CASSLGLEETQYF. The V and J genes are TRBV5-1 and TRBJ2-5; D unclear. Per the germline V gene, CDR1 is SGHRS and CDR2 is YFSETQ. The CDR3 sequence is 13 residues long. V gave up 0 bases and J gave up 5 bases, with 8 bases separating them.

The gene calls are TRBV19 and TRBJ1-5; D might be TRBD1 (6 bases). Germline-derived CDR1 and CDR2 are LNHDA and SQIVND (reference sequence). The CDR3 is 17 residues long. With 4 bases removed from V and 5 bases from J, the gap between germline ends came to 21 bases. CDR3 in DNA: TGTGCCAGTAGTAGGGGCGGGGCCGCCTGGGGGCATCAGCCCCAGCATTTT. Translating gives CASSRGGAAWGHQPQHF.

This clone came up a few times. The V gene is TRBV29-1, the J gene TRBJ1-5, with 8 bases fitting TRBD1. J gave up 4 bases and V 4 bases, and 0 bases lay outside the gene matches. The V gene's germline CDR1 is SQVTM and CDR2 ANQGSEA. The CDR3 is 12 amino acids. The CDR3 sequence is CSVGDRNQPQHF. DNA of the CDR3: TGCAGCGTTGGGGACAGGAATCAGCCCCAGCATTTT.

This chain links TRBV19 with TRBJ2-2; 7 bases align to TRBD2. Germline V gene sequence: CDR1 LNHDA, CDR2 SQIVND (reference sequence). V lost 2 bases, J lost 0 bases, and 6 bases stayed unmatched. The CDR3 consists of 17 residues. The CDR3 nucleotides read TGTGCCAGTAGTATACTTGGTAGCGGGTCGAACACCGGGGAGCTGTTTTTT. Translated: CASSILGSGSNTGELFF.

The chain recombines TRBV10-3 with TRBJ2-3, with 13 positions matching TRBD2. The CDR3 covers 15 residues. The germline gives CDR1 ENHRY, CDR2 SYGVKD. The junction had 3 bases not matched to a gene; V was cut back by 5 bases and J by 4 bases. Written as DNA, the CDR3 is TGTGCCATCAGTCAAGGACTAGCGGGAGCAGATACGCAGTATTTT. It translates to CAISQGLAGADTQYF.

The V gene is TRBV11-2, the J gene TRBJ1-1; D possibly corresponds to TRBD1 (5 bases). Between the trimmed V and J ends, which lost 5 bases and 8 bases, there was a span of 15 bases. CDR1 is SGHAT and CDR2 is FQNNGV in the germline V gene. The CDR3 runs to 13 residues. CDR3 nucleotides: TGTGCCAGCAGCCGATACACCGGGGGGGAAGCTTTCTTT. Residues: CASSRYTGGEAFF. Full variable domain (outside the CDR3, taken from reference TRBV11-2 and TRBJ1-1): EAGVAQSPRYKIIEKRQSVAFWCNPISGHATLYWYQQILGQGPKLLIQFQNNGVVDDSQLPKDRFSAERLKGVDSTLKIQPAKLEDSAVYLCASSRYTGGEAFFGQGTRLTVV.

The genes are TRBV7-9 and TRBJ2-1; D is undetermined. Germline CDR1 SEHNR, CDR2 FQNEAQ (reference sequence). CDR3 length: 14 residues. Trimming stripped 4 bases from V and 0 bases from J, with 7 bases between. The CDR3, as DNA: TGTGCCAGCAGCTCGGATAGCTCCTACAATGAGCAGTTCTTC. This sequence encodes CASSSDSSYNEQFF.

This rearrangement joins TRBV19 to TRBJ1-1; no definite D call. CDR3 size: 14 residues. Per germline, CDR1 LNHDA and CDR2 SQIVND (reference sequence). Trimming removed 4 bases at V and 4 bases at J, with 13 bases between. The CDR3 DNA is TGTGCCAGTAGTAGGAGGGAAGGAGCCACTGAAGCTTTCTTT. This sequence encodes CASSRREGATEAFF. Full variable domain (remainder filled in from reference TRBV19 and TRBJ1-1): DGGITQSPKYLFRKEGQNVTLSCEQNLNHDAMYWYRQDPGQGLRLIYYSQIVNDFQKGDIAEGYSVSREKKESFPLTVTSAQKNPTAFYLCASSRREGATEAFFGQGTRLTVV.